This T cell receptor (beta chain) was profiled in a study of blood T cell repertoires in COVID-19. Overall study: COVID-19 samples collected from the United States, Italy and Spain covered acute and convalescent phases. In each case, the material was cDNA or gDNA derived from T cells, B-cell-depleted T cells, or PBMCs.

V was shortened by 0 bases and J by 9 bases, with 13 bases between the two germline ends. The CDR3 extends over 14 amino acids. Germline lookup yields CDR1 ENHRY and CDR2 SYGVKD. Authors' analysis steps: Nucleated cell number was recorded as an estimate derived from reference gene primer amplification. Generated by immunoSEQ multiplex PCR, the TCRdb table keeps only in-frame clones and is missing some. V and J calls and clone size are given by that table; D and trimming were obtained from the DNA. Counted here are about 69,000 clones, roughly 90% occurring once; the ten biggest clones make up around 4.7%.

V usage is TRBV10-3 and J usage is TRBJ2-3; D perhaps matches TRBD2 (5 bases). Sequencing was done on a sample of peripheral blood. The source is a woman in her sixties or seventies with active COVID-19. The CDR3 nucleotides read TGTGCCATCAGTGAGTCGAGGCTTGGCGGGACGCAGTATTTT. Translation gives CAISESRLGGTQYF.